This T cell receptor beta chain appears in the sequencing data of a study of T-cell memory formation after mild COVID-19. The germline gives CDR1 SEHNR, CDR2 FQNEAQ (reference sequence). CDR3 size: 15 residues. Deletions cut 2 bases from V and 6 bases from J, with 16 bases between. Concerning this clonotype itself: The antigen remains unidentified.

Study-wide findings and caveats: A subset of responding clones appeared in pre-infection memory, suggesting cross-reactive memory joined. Clones that got smaller from day 15 to 85 had even CD4/CD8, while clones growing later tipped toward CD4+. Most CD4+ clones that shrank were in CM and EM, while CD8+ ones turned up in EMRA.

TCRdb re-analysed the 5' RACE reads in MiXCR, keeping a single row per CDR3 protein. The sample has about 390,000 distinct CDR3 sequences; approximately 15% are singletons. This chain connects TRBV7-9 to TRBJ1-2; D may be TRBD1 (5 bases). The receptor was isolated from a young man who had mild COVID-19 (a few samples of this study predate the infection). Cell type and time point are not known. The specimen sequenced was PBMCs or a T cell subset sorted from them (not recorded which). Written as DNA, the CDR3 is TGTGCCAGCAGCTTAAGATCTCGTGGGGGAGATGGCTACACCTTC. This gives the protein CASSLRSRGGDGYTF.